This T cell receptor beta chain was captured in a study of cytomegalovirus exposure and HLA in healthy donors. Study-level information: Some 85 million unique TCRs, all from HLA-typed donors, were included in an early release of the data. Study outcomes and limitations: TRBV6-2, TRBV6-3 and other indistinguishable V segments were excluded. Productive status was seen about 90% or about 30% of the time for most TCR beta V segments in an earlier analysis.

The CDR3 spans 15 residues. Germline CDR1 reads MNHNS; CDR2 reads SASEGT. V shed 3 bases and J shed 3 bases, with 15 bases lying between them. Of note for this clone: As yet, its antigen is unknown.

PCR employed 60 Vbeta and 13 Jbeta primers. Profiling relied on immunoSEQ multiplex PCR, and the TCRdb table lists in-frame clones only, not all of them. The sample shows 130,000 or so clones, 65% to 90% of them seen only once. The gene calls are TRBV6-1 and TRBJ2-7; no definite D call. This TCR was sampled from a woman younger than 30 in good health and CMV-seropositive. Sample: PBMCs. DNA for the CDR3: TGTGCCAGCAGTGATGCCCTAGGAGAGTACTACGAGCAGTACTTC. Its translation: CASSDALGEYYEQYF.